This note documents a single T cell receptor beta chain sequence. Its antigen remains unknown. The data were obtained in a study of Ad26.COV2.S vaccination and SARS-CoV-2 variants. TCRdb's table, derived via immunoSEQ multiplex PCR, lists solely in-frame clones and lacks some. The profile shows 350,000 to 450,000 clones, roughly 94% of them singletons. The ends lost 0 bases at V and 4 bases at J; junction bases unmatched: 2. The CDR3 is made up of 15 amino acids. Germline assignment: CDR1 SGHVS and CDR2 FQNEAQ. Study-level results: The TCR breadth and depth analyses may have understated or missed part of the total T cell responses. Reported findings describe substantial breadth in spike-specific CD8+ and CD4+ T cell responses following vaccination. Vaccine and placebo recipients had similar non-spike TCR breadth.

This TCR came from a human donor who had recovered from COVID-19. The chain is built from TRBV7-8 and TRBJ2-7, with TRBD2 identical over 11 bases. This material consisted of peripheral blood, taken after recovery from COVID-19. As DNA, the CDR3 is TGTGCCAGCAGCTTAGCGGGACTAGCGGAGTACGAGCAGTACTTC. It yields the protein CASSLAGLAEYEQYF.